The 17 T cell receptor beta chains below all came from one sample that was sequenced in a study of blood T cell repertoires in COVID-19. The method was immunoSEQ multiplex PCR; TCRdb's version includes in-frame clones alone and lacks a portion of them. The sample records 250,000 or so clones, around 89% being singletons. Sequencing input: PBMCs or T cells enriched from blood (not recorded which). Every receptor here comes from a man aged 40-55 years who had recovered from COVID-19.

V is TRBV9 and J is TRBJ2-3; possible D gene TRBD1, 6 bases. Germline CDR1 reads SGDLS; CDR2 reads YYNGEE. V lost 0 bases and J 6 bases, leaving 20 bases between the germline ends. CDR3 size: 17 residues. The chain's CDR3 is CASSVAGTRLGADTQYF. The CDR3 bases are TGTGCCAGCAGCGTAGCCGGGACACGCCTCGGGGCGGATACGCAGTATTTT. The whole variable domain, filled in from reference TRBV9 and TRBJ2-3, reads DSGVTQTPKHLITATGQRVTLRCSPRSGDLSVYWYQQSLDQGLQFLIQYYNGEERAKGNILERFSAQQFPDLHSELNLSSLELGDSALYFCASSVAGTRLGADTQYFGPGTRLTVL.

The chain recombines TRBV5-4 with TRBJ2-1; 10 bases are a match to TRBD2. CDR1 and CDR2 from the germline V gene are SGHNT and YYREEE (reference sequence). The ends lost 2 bases at V and 4 bases at J; junction bases unmatched: 3. The CDR3 has 15 residues. The DNA of the CDR3 is TGTGCCAGCAGCTTAGGACTAGCGGAATACAATGAGCAGTTCTTC. This codes for CASSLGLAEYNEQFF.

The V gene is TRBV5-4, the J gene TRBJ2-7; D unresolved. CDR1 is SGHNT, CDR2 YYREEE, per germline (reference sequence). CDR3 size: 14 residues. V lost 0 bases, J lost 6 bases, and 13 bases lay in between. In nucleotides, the CDR3 is TGTGCCAGCAGCTTGGACAGAAGAAATAGCGAGCAGTACTTC. Translation gives CASSLDRRNSEQYF.

The V gene is TRBV11-2, the J gene TRBJ1-6; 7 bases fit TRBD1. The germline V gene has CDR1 SGHAT and CDR2 FQNNGV. The length of the CDR3 is 16 residues. After removal of 5 bases from V and 7 bases from J, the junction contained 11 bases not matched to a gene. CDR3: CASSANDRVYNSPLHF. In DNA, the CDR3 is TGTGCCAGCAGCGCAAACGACAGGGTATACAATTCACCCCTCCACTTT.

The chain recombines TRBV11-2 with TRBJ2-7; D uncertain. CDR1 SGHAT and CDR2 FQNNGV come from the germline V gene. This CDR3 has 14 amino acids. V lost 2 bases, J lost 3 bases, and 11 bases lay in between. Written as DNA, the CDR3 is TGTGCCAGCAGCTTATCCGCCGGAGACTACGAGCAGTACTTC. It translates to CASSLSAGDYEQYF.

This chain links TRBV11-2 with TRBJ2-6; 9 bases are shared with TRBD1. The CDR3 is made up of 18 amino acids. Trimming took 5 bases from V and 2 from J; bases not matched to a gene: 10. Germline values: CDR1 SGHAT, CDR2 FQNNGV. CDR3 region: CASSLTGTGITGANVLTF. The CDR3, as DNA: TGTGCCAGCAGCCTCACCGGGACAGGGATAACTGGGGCCAACGTCCTGACTTTC.

The chain employs TRBV24-1 and TRBJ2-5, with 9 bases fitting TRBD2. Per germline, CDR1 KGHDR and CDR2 SFDVKD. Trimming at V came to 3 bases and at J to 5 bases, leaving 15 bases not matched to a gene. The CDR3 totals 18 residues. The DNA for the CDR3 is TGTGCCACCAGTGATCGCCGATATCATAGCGGGGGTGCGGAGACCCAGTACTTC. Residues: CATSDRRYHSGGAETQYF.

The chain couples TRBV7-5 to TRBJ2-7; TRBD2 is taken as the D call from the table, unchecked against the DNA. TRBV7-5 is shown as a pseudogene. CDR3 length: 14 residues. CDR3 sequence: CARSSSGKGYEQYF. The CDR3 bases are TGTGCCAGAAGCTCTAGCGGGAAGGGCTACGAGCAGTACTTC.

The rearrangement links TRBV2 to TRBJ1-5, with 9 positions matching TRBD1. The CDR3 consists of 14 residues. V lost 3 bases and J lost 5; bases outside the gene matches: 2. The germline V gene encodes CDR1 SNHLY and CDR2 FYNNEI. The CDR3 sequence is CASSDRTGDQPQHF. In nucleotides, the CDR3 is TGTGCCAGCAGTGACCGGACAGGGGATCAGCCCCAGCATTTT.

The rearrangement uses TRBV5-4 and TRBJ2-2, with TRBD2 matching 9 bases. The CDR3 has 16 residues. Germline V lookup: CDR1 SGHNT, CDR2 YYREEE (reference sequence). After removal of 2 bases from V and 4 bases from J, the junction contained 6 bases not matched to a gene. The CDR3 DNA is TGTGCCAGCAGCTTAAAACTAGCGGGTTCCACCGGGGAGCTGTTTTTT. It yields the protein CASSLKLAGSTGELFF. Supplemented by reference TRBV5-4 and TRBJ2-2, the full variable domain reads ETGVTQSPTHLIKTRGQQVTLRCSSQSGHNTVSWYQQALGQGPQFIFQYYREEENGRGNFPPRFSGLQFPNYSSELNVNALELDDSALYLCASSLKLAGSTGELFFGEGSRLTVL.

This sequence joins TRBV24-1 and TRBJ2-2, with unresolved D. Germline-derived CDR1 and CDR2 are KGHDR and SFDVKD. This CDR3 spans 12 amino acids. V dropped 9 bases and J dropped 6 bases, with 10 bases sitting between them. The CDR3 sequence: CATATRPGELFF. Here the CDR3 DNA reads TGTGCCACCGCGACGAGGCCCGGGGAGCTGTTTTTT.

In this sample, this clone turned up once. CDR3 region: CASSLGAGTGENQPQHF. The CDR3 nucleotides are TGCGCCAGCAGCTTGGGAGCCGGGACAGGGGAGAATCAGCCCCAGCATTTT. The rearrangement uses TRBV5-1 and TRBJ1-5; 10 bases align to TRBD1. Germline V gene data show CDR1 as SGHRS and CDR2 as YFSETQ. The J segment lost 4 bases and the V segment lost 0 bases, leaving 7 bases of the junction unmatched. The CDR3 is made up of 17 amino acids.

J is TRBJ1-2 and V is TRBV5-6; possible D gene TRBD1, 6 bases. Germline V lookup: CDR1 SGHDT, CDR2 YYEEEE. Trimming pared 3 bases from V and 4 bases from J, leaving 19 bases between. The CDR3 extends over 16 amino acids. CDR3 protein: CASSYRTAEAVYGYTF. In nucleotides, the CDR3 is TGTGCCAGCAGCTATCGGACAGCCGAAGCCGTCTATGGCTACACCTTC.

J is TRBJ2-7 and V is TRBV7-8; TRBD2 matches at 11 bases. V lost 2 bases, J lost 1 base, and 4 bases stayed unmatched. Looked up from germline, CDR1 is SGHVS and CDR2 is FQNEAQ. CDR3 length equals 16 residues. The CDR3, as DNA: TGTGCCAGCAGCTTATTACTAGCGGGAGCTTCCTACGAGCAGTACTTC. Protein sequence: CASSLLLAGASYEQYF.

The CDR3 DNA sequence: TGTGCCACCCGAACTGCCGAAAGCAATCAGCCCCAGCATTTT. This translates into CATRTAESNQPQHF. The J gene is TRBJ1-5, the V gene TRBV2; D unresolved. The CDR3 runs 14 residues. Trimming took off 10 bases at V and 1 base at J, with 14 bases between the two ends. Per germline, CDR1 SNHLY and CDR2 FYNNEI. Variable domain in full (rest from reference TRBV2 and TRBJ1-5): EPEVTQTPSHQVTQMGQEVILRCVPISNHLYFYWYRQILGQKVEFLVSFYNNEISEKSEIFDDQFSVERPDGSNFTLKIRSTKLEDSAMYFCATRTAESNQPQHFGDGTRLSIL.

The chain combines TRBV24-1 with TRBJ2-2; 7 bases line up with TRBD2. CDR1 and CDR2 from the germline V gene are KGHDR and SFDVKD. CDR3 length: 14 amino acids. V shed 7 bases, J shed 6 bases, and the junction held 7 bases outside the gene matches. CDR3 DNA: TGTGCCACCAGCACGGGCGGGAGAGCCGGGGAGCTGTTTTTT. Translating gives CATSTGGRAGELFF.

The CDR3 here is CASSAMGQGYNEQFF. CDR3 bases: TGCGCCAGCAGCGCCATGGGACAGGGCTACAATGAGCAGTTCTTC. The chain carries TRBV4-1 and TRBJ2-1, with 9 bases matching TRBD1. This CDR3 comprises 15 residues. Losses at the gene ends were 5 bases for V and 3 bases for J; bases not matched to a gene: 5. Germline-derived CDR1 and CDR2 are MGHRA and YSYEKL.